This is a list of T cell receptor beta chains from one sample in a study of shared clonotypes between healthy human individuals. Only in-frame clones appear in the TCRdb table, and some are missing; sequencing was by immunoSEQ multiplex PCR. The sample holds around 2,000,000 clones, roughly 94% seen once. The sample taken for sequencing was naive CD8+ T cells sorted from blood. The origin of the receptors is a man between 18 and 29 years old in good health. Each CDR3 is given with its conserved first and last residue. The order of the fields is D gene, clone size, J gene, V gene, CDR3 DNA, CDR3 protein. The D gene is left open where the match is weak. Only part of the rows carry a size: once, few, many, or a class if the clone is expanded.

d_gene: NA; abundance: NA; j_gene: TRBJ2-1; v_gene: TRBV30; CDR3nt: TGTGCCTGGAGTGTAATCTCAAGCTCCTACAATGAGCAGTTCTTC; CDR3aa: CAWSVISSSYNEQFF
d_gene: NA; abundance: once; j_gene: TRBJ2-3; v_gene: TRBV7-7; CDR3nt: TGTGCTAGCAGCTTAAATGTCCTAGCCACAGATACGCAGTATTTT; CDR3aa: CASSLNVLATDTQYF
d_gene: TRBD1; abundance: NA; j_gene: TRBJ2-7; v_gene: TRBV5-6; CDR3nt: TGTGCCAGCAGCTCCGGGACAGCCATATCCTACGAGCAGTACTTC; CDR3aa: CASSSGTAISYEQYF
d_gene: TRBD2; abundance: once; j_gene: TRBJ2-3; v_gene: TRBV29-1; CDR3nt: TGCAGCGCCTTCCTGGTACTTAGCGGGGGAAGCACAGATACGCAGTATTTT; CDR3aa: CSAFLVLSGGSTDTQYF
d_gene: NA; abundance: NA; j_gene: TRBJ2-3; v_gene: TRBV7-9; CDR3nt: TGTGCCAGCAGCTTCTCAGGGGCCCCAGATACGCAGTATTTT; CDR3aa: CASSFSGAPDTQYF
d_gene: NA; abundance: NA; j_gene: TRBJ1-1; v_gene: TRBV29-1; CDR3nt: TGCAGCGTGGAATCGATGAACACTGAAGCTTTCTTT; CDR3aa: CSVESMNTEAFF
d_gene: NA; abundance: NA; j_gene: TRBJ1-1; v_gene: TRBV25-1; CDR3nt: TGTGCCAGCAGTGAAGGGGCGAACACTGAAGCTTTCTTT; CDR3aa: CASSEGANTEAFF
d_gene: TRBD1; abundance: NA; j_gene: TRBJ1-2; v_gene: TRBV9; CDR3nt: TGTGCCAGCAGCGCCCCAGGGGGTGGCTACACCTTC; CDR3aa: CASSAPGGGYTF
d_gene: TRBD1; abundance: NA; j_gene: TRBJ2-5; v_gene: TRBV6-5; CDR3nt: TGTGCCAGCAGCCATAACAGGGGGGAGCGAGAGACCCAGTACTTC; CDR3aa: CASSHNRGERETQYF
d_gene: NA; abundance: NA; j_gene: TRBJ1-1; v_gene: TRBV9; CDR3nt: TGTGCCAGCAGCGTAGGGGACTCAGAGACTGAAGCTTTCTTT; CDR3aa: CASSVGDSETEAFF
d_gene: TRBD1; abundance: NA; j_gene: TRBJ2-7; v_gene: TRBV30; CDR3nt: TGTGCCTGGGCTTCCGGGACAGGGGCCTACGAGCAGTACTTC; CDR3aa: CAWASGTGAYEQYF
d_gene: TRBD2; abundance: once; j_gene: TRBJ2-3; v_gene: TRBV27; CDR3nt: TGTGCCAGCAGTTTATTCGTTCCTAGCGGGAGTAGCACAGATACGCAGTATTTT; CDR3aa: CASSLFVPSGSSTDTQYF
d_gene: NA; abundance: NA; j_gene: TRBJ2-5; v_gene: TRBV7-8; CDR3nt: TGTGCCAGCAGCTTCCCCGACGGGTTCCAAGAGACCCAGTACTTC; CDR3aa: CASSFPDGFQETQYF
d_gene: TRBD1; abundance: NA; j_gene: TRBJ1-6; v_gene: TRBV7-2; CDR3nt: TGTGCCAGCAGCAGGGGGCGCGCAAATAATTCACCCCTCCACTTT; CDR3aa: CASSRGRANNSPLHF
d_gene: TRBD2; abundance: once; j_gene: TRBJ2-5; v_gene: TRBV5-6; CDR3nt: TGTGCCAGCAGCTTGAGGACTAGCGGGGGGCAAGAGACCCAGTACTTC; CDR3aa: CASSLRTSGGQETQYF
d_gene: NA; abundance: NA; j_gene: TRBJ2-5; v_gene: TRBV27; CDR3nt: TGTGCCAGCAGTTTATACGGGGGGCGGGGAGAGACCCAGTACTTC; CDR3aa: CASSLYGGRGETQYF
d_gene: NA; abundance: once; j_gene: TRBJ1-2; v_gene: TRBV29-1; CDR3nt: TGCAGCGTTGAAGAAGCAATGGAAGGCTACACCTTC; CDR3aa: CSVEEAMEGYTF
d_gene: NA; abundance: NA; j_gene: TRBJ1-1; v_gene: TRBV5-1; CDR3nt: TGCGCCAGCAGCTTGGCCCAGGGCGTCCACACTGAAGCTTTCTTT; CDR3aa: CASSLAQGVHTEAFF
d_gene: NA; abundance: NA; j_gene: TRBJ1-4; v_gene: TRBV27; CDR3nt: TGTGCCAGCAGTCCGGTGGGGCCTGGTGGAGTGGGTGAAAAACTGTTTTTT; CDR3aa: CASSPVGPGGVGEKLFF
d_gene: NA; abundance: NA; j_gene: TRBJ2-2; v_gene: TRBV7-6; CDR3nt: TGTGCCAGCAGCGAGGAAGTGTTGGGTACTAGCCCGTACACCGGGGAGCTGTTTTTT; CDR3aa: CASSEEVLGTSPYTGELFF
d_gene: TRBD1; abundance: NA; j_gene: TRBJ2-1; v_gene: TRBV7-3; CDR3nt: TGTGCCAGCAGCCGACAGGGGACCACCTACAATGAGCAGTTCTTC; CDR3aa: CASSRQGTTYNEQFF
d_gene: TRBD2; abundance: NA; j_gene: TRBJ2-5; v_gene: TRBV5-1; CDR3nt: TGCGCCAGCAGCTTCAGGACTAGCGGGACCCAAGAGACCCAGTACTTC; CDR3aa: CASSFRTSGTQETQYF
d_gene: NA; abundance: NA; j_gene: TRBJ2-7; v_gene: TRBV6-5; CDR3nt: TGTGCCAGCAGTTACGGCAGGGAGCAGTACTTC; CDR3aa: CASSYGREQYF
d_gene: TRBD2; abundance: NA; j_gene: TRBJ2-1; v_gene: TRBV7-8; CDR3nt: TGTGCCAGCAGCTTAGCGCTAATAGCGGGAGCCAGGCACAATGAGCAGTTCTTC; CDR3aa: CASSLALIAGARHNEQFF
d_gene: TRBD1; abundance: NA; j_gene: TRBJ1-5; v_gene: TRBV27; CDR3nt: TGTGCCAGCAGTTCCTTATCCGGGACAGTCAATCAGCCCCAGCATTTT; CDR3aa: CASSSLSGTVNQPQHF
d_gene: TRBD1; abundance: NA; j_gene: TRBJ1-2; v_gene: TRBV27; CDR3nt: TGTGCCAGCAGACTAGGGACAGGGGGGTTAGCGGGCTATGGCTACACCTTC; CDR3aa: CASRLGTGGLAGYGYTF
d_gene: NA; abundance: NA; j_gene: TRBJ2-5; v_gene: TRBV23-1; CDR3nt: TGCGCCAGCAGTCAATCATGGCAGGGAGGCCAAGAGACCCAGTACTTC; CDR3aa: CASSQSWQGGQETQYF
d_gene: TRBD2; abundance: NA; j_gene: TRBJ2-1; v_gene: TRBV9; CDR3nt: TGTGCCAGCAGCCCGGGACTAGCGGGATTTGAGCAGTTCTTC; CDR3aa: CASSPGLAGFEQFF
d_gene: TRBD1; abundance: once; j_gene: TRBJ2-7; v_gene: TRBV27; CDR3nt: TGTGCCAGCAGTTTATTTATGGGACAGGCTGAGAACGAGCAGTACTTC; CDR3aa: CASSLFMGQAENEQYF
d_gene: NA; abundance: NA; j_gene: TRBJ2-1; v_gene: TRBV5-4; CDR3nt: TGTGCCAGCAGCTTGGAATATTCAAATGAGCAGTTCTTC; CDR3aa: CASSLEYSNEQFF
d_gene: TRBD1; abundance: NA; j_gene: TRBJ2-3; v_gene: TRBV5-6; CDR3nt: TGTGCCAGCAGCTTGGGACAGGGGGCAGGGGATACGCAGTATTTT; CDR3aa: CASSLGQGAGDTQYF
d_gene: NA; abundance: NA; j_gene: TRBJ2-5; v_gene: TRBV7-8; CDR3nt: TGTGCCAGCAGCCAACAGTTAGGGACCCAAGAGACCCAGTACTTC; CDR3aa: CASSQQLGTQETQYF
d_gene: TRBD1; abundance: NA; j_gene: TRBJ2-7; v_gene: TRBV4-1; CDR3nt: TGCGCCAGCAGCCTTGGGACAGGGAGCGGCGAGCAGTACTTC; CDR3aa: CASSLGTGSGEQYF
d_gene: NA; abundance: NA; j_gene: TRBJ1-3; v_gene: TRBV6-5; CDR3nt: TGTGCCAGCAGTCCCGGGACAATTTTTGGAAACACCATATATTTT; CDR3aa: CASSPGTIFGNTIYF
d_gene: NA; abundance: NA; j_gene: TRBJ1-1; v_gene: TRBV6-1; CDR3nt: TGTGCCAGCCCCCTAACGGCGGGTCTGAACACTGAAGCTTTCTTT; CDR3aa: CASPLTAGLNTEAFF
d_gene: NA; abundance: NA; j_gene: TRBJ1-1; v_gene: TRBV18; CDR3nt: TGTGCCAGCTCACCCCTTGACCCCACTGAAGCTTTCTTT; CDR3aa: CASSPLDPTEAFF
d_gene: NA; abundance: NA; j_gene: TRBJ2-3; v_gene: TRBV11-2; CDR3nt: TGTGCCAGCACCGACTCCGGGTTACAAGATACGCAGTATTTT; CDR3aa: CASTDSGLQDTQYF
d_gene: NA; abundance: NA; j_gene: TRBJ2-7; v_gene: TRBV28; CDR3nt: TGTGCCAGCAGTTGGGGGGGAAACAGGGTCTACGAGCAGTACTTC; CDR3aa: CASSWGGNRVYEQYF
d_gene: NA; abundance: NA; j_gene: TRBJ2-5; v_gene: TRBV6-1; CDR3nt: TGTGCCAGCAGAGAACTAGGACGGACGCAAGAGACCCAGTACTTC; CDR3aa: CASRELGRTQETQYF
d_gene: NA; abundance: once; j_gene: TRBJ1-1; v_gene: TRBV28; CDR3nt: TGTGCCAGCAGTTTTCCAGACACTGAAGCTTTCTTT; CDR3aa: CASSFPDTEAFF
d_gene: TRBD1; abundance: NA; j_gene: TRBJ1-1; v_gene: TRBV7-9; CDR3nt: TGTGCCAGCAGCCACGGACAGGGGATGAACACTGAAGCTTTCTTT; CDR3aa: CASSHGQGMNTEAFF
d_gene: TRBD2; abundance: NA; j_gene: TRBJ2-1; v_gene: TRBV5-6; CDR3nt: TGTGCCAGCAGCTTGGCTAGCGGGGGGGTCGAGCAGTTCTTC; CDR3aa: CASSLASGGVEQFF
d_gene: NA; abundance: NA; j_gene: TRBJ2-5; v_gene: TRBV9; CDR3nt: TGTGCCAGCAGCGGACCACTCGGAGAGACCCAGTACTTC; CDR3aa: CASSGPLGETQYF